A single sample is the source of the 29 T cell receptor beta chains below, sequenced in a study of shared clonotypes between healthy human individuals. Profiling relied on immunoSEQ multiplex PCR, and the TCRdb table lists in-frame clones only, not all of them. The table lists some 1,900,000 clones, 85% to 95% of them singletons, with 1% to 1.5% in the top ten. Naive CD8 cells lacked CD45RO, underwent positive selection for CCR7 and left out terminally differentiated effector memory CD45RA+ cells. The sequenced material came from naive CD8+ T cells sorted from blood. Receptors originate from a young man in good health.

As concerns this clone: Other DNA sequences in this sample translate to the same CDR3. The rearrangement uses TRBV5-1 and TRBJ1-1; D gene uncertain. Trimming took 4 bases from V and 0 from J, leaving 10 bases between them. The CDR3 covers 14 residues. Germline CDR1 reads SGHRS; CDR2 reads YFSETQ. The CDR3: CASSPDGLNTEAFF. CDR3 DNA sequence: TGCGCCAGCAGCCCGGACGGTCTGAACACTGAAGCTTTCTTT. The variable domain in full, completed from reference TRBV5-1 and TRBJ1-1, reads KAGVTQTPRYLIKTRGQQVTLSCSPISGHRSVSWYQQTPGQGLQFLFEYFSETQRNKGNFPGRFSGRQFSNSRSEMNVSTLELGDSALYLCASSPDGLNTEAFFGQGTRLTVV.

V is TRBV10-2 and J is TRBJ1-5; D may be TRBD1 (5 bases). Trimming cost V 7 bases and J 5 bases, with 18 bases left between them. Germline loops: CDR1 WSHSY, CDR2 SAAADI. The CDR3 consists of 15 residues. The CDR3 region is CASKGTGARDQPQHF. The CDR3 region has the DNA TGCGCCAGCAAAGGAACCGGGGCTCGAGATCAGCCCCAGCATTTT.

The chain links TRBV19 to TRBJ2-7; 9 bases map to TRBD2. Germline loops: CDR1 LNHDA, CDR2 SQIVND (reference sequence). Losses at the gene ends were 6 bases for V and 4 bases for J; bases not matched to a gene: 10. The CDR3 length is 15 residues. Here the CDR3 reads CASSISGSLLYEQYF. The CDR3 DNA reads as TGTGCCAGTAGCATTAGCGGGAGTCTGTTGTACGAGCAGTACTTC.

The V call is TRBV27, the J call TRBJ1-5; D remains unclear. Germline-derived CDR1 and CDR2 are MNHEY and SMNVEV (reference sequence). CDR3 size: 12 residues. Trimming took 4 bases from V and 7 from J, leaving 8 bases between them. The CDR3 DNA sequence: TGTGCCAGCAGTTCGGGATTACAGCCCCAGCATTTT. Residues: CASSSGLQPQHF.

This chain links TRBV5-6 with TRBJ2-7, with a possible D match to TRBD2 (6 bases). Germline V gives CDR1 SGHDT, CDR2 YYEEEE. V was pared by 3 bases and J by 3 bases, with 13 bases between. This CDR3 region has 14 residues. In nucleotides, the CDR3 is TGTGCCAGCAGCTCTCGGGGGATGGACTACGAGCAGTACTTC. Protein sequence: CASSSRGMDYEQYF.

V gene TRBV28 combines with J gene TRBJ1-5; D is undetermined. The germline V gene has CDR1 MDHEN and CDR2 SYDVKM. Trimming took off 3 bases at V and 5 bases at J, with 11 bases between the two ends. The CDR3 totals 14 residues. The CDR3 loop reads CASSFGPIDQPQHF. CDR3 sequence (DNA): TGTGCCAGCAGTTTCGGGCCAATAGATCAGCCCCAGCATTTT.

The chain employs TRBV7-8 and TRBJ1-1; the D gene is possibly TRBD1 (6 bases). This CDR3 is 15 amino acids long. The germline V gene encodes CDR1 SGHVS and CDR2 FQNEAQ. Trimming pared 1 base from V and 6 bases from J, leaving 15 bases between. CDR3 coding DNA: TGTGCCAGCAGCTTAGGGGGGGGCGCTAATGCTGAAGCTTTCTTT. It specifies CASSLGGGANAEAFF.

The rearrangement uses TRBV15 and TRBJ2-7; D is unresolved. V was clipped by 3 bases and J by 1 base, with 10 bases between them. CDR1 is LNHNV, CDR2 YYDKDF, per germline (reference sequence). There are 14 residues in the CDR3. The DNA of the CDR3 is TGTGCCACCAGCAGTGACCTTCAATCCTACGAGCAGTACTTC. Amino acids: CATSSDLQSYEQYF.

The chain employs TRBV6-5 and TRBJ2-5, with TRBD2 matching 7 bases. This CDR3 has 13 amino acids. Germline CDR1 MNHEY, CDR2 SVGAGI. V shed 6 bases, J shed 5 bases, and the junction held 6 bases outside the gene matches. The CDR3 region is CASSGGILETQYF. In DNA form, the CDR3 reads TGTGCCAGCAGCGGGGGGATTCTCGAGACCCAGTACTTC.

The rearrangement uses TRBV11-1 and TRBJ2-5, with D unclear. This CDR3 is 12 amino acids long. The V and J ends lost 4 bases and 7 bases respectively, with 10 bases between them. Germline V gives CDR1 SGHAT, CDR2 FQDESV (reference sequence). This CDR3 is CASSSDTVTQYF. CDR3 bases: TGTGCCAGCAGCTCGGATACTGTGACCCAGTACTTC. Full variable domain (missing parts from reference TRBV11-1 and TRBJ2-5): EAEVAQSPRYKITEKSQAVAFWCDPISGHATLYWYRQILGQGPELLVQFQDESVVDDSQLPKDRFSAERLKGVDSTLKIQPAELGDSAMYLCASSSDTVTQYFGPGTRLLVL.

This clone showed up just once. V and J are TRBV15 and TRBJ1-1; maybe TRBD1 (5 bases). Germline V gene lookup returns CDR1 LNHNV and CDR2 YYDKDF (reference sequence). Trimming removed 5 bases at V and 4 bases at J, with 17 bases between. This CDR3 region has 15 residues. This CDR3 reads CATSRGEGYSTEAFF. The CDR3 coding sequence is TGTGCCACCAGCCGGGGGGAGGGGTATTCCACTGAAGCTTTCTTT.

Concerning this clone: Other DNA sequences of this sample code for an identical CDR3. The J gene is TRBJ2-3, the V gene TRBV27; D not certain. The length of the CDR3 is 14 residues. Germline V gives CDR1 MNHEY, CDR2 SMNVEV (reference sequence). With 0 bases removed from V and 2 bases from J, the gap between germline ends came to 6 bases. This CDR3 reads CASSLSLYTDTQYF. CDR3 in DNA: TGTGCCAGCAGTTTATCCCTTTACACAGATACGCAGTATTTT.

V gene TRBV28 combines with J gene TRBJ2-7; 7 nucleotides agree with TRBD1. This CDR3 comprises 13 residues. Trimming at V came to 5 bases and at J to 5 bases, leaving 6 bases not matched to a gene. The germline gives CDR1 MDHEN, CDR2 SYDVKM. The CDR3 coding sequence is TGTGCCAGCAGTCTGACAGGGTGGAACGAGCAGTACTTC. Protein product: CASSLTGWNEQYF.

The chain has TRBV6-1 and TRBJ2-1; D gene uncertain. The ends were cut back, 9 bases at V and 4 bases at J, with 16 bases in the middle. Germline CDR1 MNHNS, CDR2 SASEGT. The CDR3 is made up of 14 amino acids. This chain's CDR3 is CASSHETFYNEQFF. The CDR3 nucleotides are TGTGCCAGTTCCCACGAGACTTTTTACAATGAGCAGTTCTTC.

Notes on this clone: Other DNA sequences in this specimen translate into the identical CDR3. The chain joins TRBV5-6 to TRBJ2-7; D is possibly TRBD2 (5 bases). V lost 1 base and J 1 base, leaving 9 bases between the germline ends. This CDR3 has 14 residues. Germline V gene lookup returns CDR1 SGHDT and CDR2 YYEEEE. The CDR3 reads CASSLTGTSYEQYF. In nucleotides, the CDR3 is TGTGCCAGCAGCTTGACGGGAACGTCCTACGAGCAGTACTTC. The whole variable domain, filled in from reference TRBV5-6 and TRBJ2-7, reads DAGVTQSPTHLIKTRGQQVTLRCSPKSGHDTVSWYQQALGQGPQFIFQYYEEEERQRGNFPDRFSGHQFPNYSSELNVNALLLGDSALYLCASSLTGTSYEQYFGPGTRLTVT.

The V and J genes are TRBV2 and TRBJ1-6; no definite D call. CDR1 is SNHLY, CDR2 FYNNEI, per germline. The length of the CDR3 is 14 residues. V lost 1 base to trimming and J lost 6 bases, with 7 bases between them. For the CDR3, the DNA is TGTGCCAGCAGTGAAGACAGTATTAATTCACCCCTCCACTTT. It codes for CASSEDSINSPLHF.

The gene calls are TRBV5-1 and TRBJ1-2; D is ambiguous. V was clipped by 4 bases and J by 3 bases, with 22 bases between them. CDR1 SGHRS and CDR2 YFSETQ come from the germline V gene. The CDR3 contains 17 residues. CDR3 sequence reads: CASSPLVLGSLDYGYTF. Here the CDR3 DNA reads TGCGCCAGCAGCCCCTTGGTTCTCGGAAGTTTGGACTATGGCTACACCTTC. Full variable domain (missing parts from reference TRBV5-1 and TRBJ1-2): KAGVTQTPRYLIKTRGQQVTLSCSPISGHRSVSWYQQTPGQGLQFLFEYFSETQRNKGNFPGRFSGRQFSNSRSEMNVSTLELGDSALYLCASSPLVLGSLDYGYTFGSGTRLTVV.

The chain links TRBV6-1 to TRBJ1-2; D unresolved. Germline lookup yields CDR1 MNHNS and CDR2 SASEGT. The V and J ends lost 1 base and 6 bases respectively, with 12 bases between them. The CDR3 is 14 residues long. This chain's CDR3 is CASSEGGGLDGYTF. The CDR3, as DNA: TGTGCCAGCAGTGAAGGTGGAGGGTTGGATGGCTACACCTTC.

The CDR3 DNA reads TGTGCCAGCACCTTTGTCGGACAGGGGAATAATTCACCCCTCCACTTT. Amino acids: CASTFVGQGNNSPLHF. V is TRBV7-9 and J is TRBJ1-6; TRBD1 agrees at 9 bases. The ends lost 7 bases at V and 5 bases at J; junction bases unmatched: 9. The V gene's germline CDR1 is SEHNR and CDR2 FQNEAQ (reference sequence). The CDR3 runs 16 residues.

This chain joins TRBV27 and TRBJ2-7; the match to TRBD1 covers 9 bases. CDR3 length: 15 residues. Looked up from germline, CDR1 is MNHEY and CDR2 is SMNVEV (reference sequence). Germline trimming cut 5 bases from V and 4 bases from J; bases unmatched to any gene: 9. For the CDR3, the DNA is TGTGCCAGCAGTCTTTTGACAGGGGGTTTATACGAGCAGTACTTC. This codes for CASSLLTGGLYEQYF.

The chain couples TRBV4-2 to TRBJ2-7; D not resolved. The V end lost 1 base, the J end lost 0 bases, and 10 bases lay between the germline ends. CDR3 length: 15 amino acids. The germline V gene encodes CDR1 LGHNA and CDR2 YNFKEQ. CDR3 amino acids: CASSQGTSVSYEQYF. The CDR3 DNA is TGTGCCAGCAGCCAAGGGACGTCGGTCTCCTACGAGCAGTACTTC.

With respect to this clone: Other DNA sequences in the same sample also yield this CDR3. The J gene is TRBJ2-7, the V gene TRBV9; 7 bases line up with TRBD2. The V and J ends lost 0 bases and 3 bases, in that order; junction bases with no gene match: 3. The length of the CDR3 is 14 residues. CDR1 and CDR2 (germline): SGDLS, YYNGEE. The CDR3 coding sequence is TGTGCCAGCAGCGTAGGCGGGAGTGACTACGAGCAGTACTTC. It specifies CASSVGGSDYEQYF.

This chain connects TRBV14 to TRBJ2-7; D unresolved. The CDR3 sequence is 14 residues long. Germline lookup yields CDR1 SGHDN and CDR2 FVKESK. The V gene lost 4 bases and the J gene lost 3 bases, with 13 bases spanning the gap. The CDR3 loop reads CASSPHRAYYEQYF. The CDR3 bases are TGTGCCAGCAGCCCCCATAGAGCGTACTACGAGCAGTACTTC.

The V gene is TRBV28, the J gene TRBJ2-2; 8 positions match TRBD2. CDR1 and CDR2 from the germline V gene are MDHEN and SYDVKM. Trimming at V came to 8 bases and at J to 1 base, leaving 9 bases not matched to a gene. The CDR3 covers 16 residues. This CDR3 reads CASQNRGLGNTGELFF. The CDR3 region has the DNA TGTGCCAGCCAAAACCGGGGACTAGGGAACACCGGGGAGCTGTTTTTT.

The chain recombines TRBV5-4 with TRBJ2-3, with D perhaps given as TRBD1 or TRBD2 (6 bases each). The CDR3 is made up of 16 amino acids. CDR1 and CDR2 from the germline V gene are SGHNT and YYREEE (reference sequence). Deletions cut 0 bases from V and 2 bases from J, with 13 bases between. The CDR3 protein is CASSLAGAGFTDTQYF. The CDR3 DNA reads TGTGCCAGCAGCTTGGCGGGGGCGGGGTTCACAGATACGCAGTATTTT. The variable domain in full, with the rest retrieved from reference TRBV5-4 and TRBJ2-3, is ETGVTQSPTHLIKTRGQQVTLRCSSQSGHNTVSWYQQALGQGPQFIFQYYREEENGRGNFPPRFSGLQFPNYSSELNVNALELDDSALYLCASSLAGAGFTDTQYFGPGTRLTVL.

About this clone: The identical CDR3 is also encoded by other nucleotide sequences in the sample. The chain couples TRBV4-1 to TRBJ2-3; unclear D gene. Trimming removed 2 bases at V and 2 bases at J, with 8 bases between. The CDR3 consists of 14 residues. Per the germline V gene, CDR1 is MGHRA and CDR2 is YSYEKL. The CDR3 sequence is CASSQLANTDTQYF. In DNA, the CDR3 is TGCGCCAGCAGCCAATTGGCAAACACAGATACGCAGTATTTT.

The chain joins TRBV9 to TRBJ1-3; D remains unclear. CDR1 and CDR2 from the germline V gene are SGDLS and YYNGEE. The V and J ends lost 4 bases and 3 bases respectively, with 20 bases between them. There are 17 residues in the CDR3. CDR3 region: CASSSPGEEGFGNTIYF. The DNA of the CDR3 is TGTGCCAGCAGCTCCCCCGGGGAAGAAGGGTTTGGAAACACCATATATTTT.

V usage is TRBV9 and J usage is TRBJ1-2, with TRBD1 as a possible D gene (6 bases). The CDR3 runs 13 residues. Germline V gene data show CDR1 as SGDLS and CDR2 as YYNGEE. V was clipped by 4 bases and J by 9 bases, with 16 bases between them. Written as DNA, the CDR3 is TGTGCCAGCAGCAAGCTCGGGGGCCCGAGCTACACCTTC. Residues: CASSKLGGPSYTF.

The gene calls are TRBV19 and TRBJ1-5, with 9 bases that match TRBD1. The J segment lost 5 bases and the V segment lost 5 bases, leaving 7 bases of the junction unmatched. Germline V gives CDR1 LNHDA, CDR2 SQIVND (reference sequence). This CDR3 comprises 15 residues. CDR3 residues: CASSAGGQGYQPQHF. The CDR3 nucleotides read TGTGCCAGTAGTGCAGGGGGACAGGGCTATCAGCCCCAGCATTTT.